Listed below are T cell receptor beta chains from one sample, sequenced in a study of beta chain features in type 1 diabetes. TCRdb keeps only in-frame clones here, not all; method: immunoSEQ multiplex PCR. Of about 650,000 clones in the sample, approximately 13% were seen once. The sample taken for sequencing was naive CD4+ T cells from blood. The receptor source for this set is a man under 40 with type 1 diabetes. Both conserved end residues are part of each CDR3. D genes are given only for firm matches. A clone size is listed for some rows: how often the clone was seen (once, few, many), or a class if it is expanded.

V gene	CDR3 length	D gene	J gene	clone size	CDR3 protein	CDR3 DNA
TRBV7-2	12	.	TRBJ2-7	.	CASSPPGLEQYF	TGTGCCAGCAGCCCGCCGGGTTTAGAGCAGTACTTC
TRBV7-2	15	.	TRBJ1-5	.	CASSPSLGSGGPQHF	TGTGCCAGCAGCCCTAGTTTGGGCAGTGGCGGGCCCCAGCATTTT
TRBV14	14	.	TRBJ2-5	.	CASSQLQGLQTQYF	TGTGCCAGCAGCCAACTCCAAGGACTACAGACCCAGTACTTC
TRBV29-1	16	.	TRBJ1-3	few	CSVGVVTASSGNTIYF	TGCAGCGTTGGGGTCGTGACAGCGAGCTCTGGAAACACCATATATTTT
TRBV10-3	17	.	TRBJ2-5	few	CAISETRASPAKGTQYF	TGTGCCATCAGTGAGACCCGTGCTAGCCCCGCCAAGGGGACCCAGTACTTC
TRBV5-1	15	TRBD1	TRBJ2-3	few	CASSLVGQGSDTQYF	TGCGCCAGCAGCTTGGTCGGACAGGGGTCAGATACGCAGTATTTT
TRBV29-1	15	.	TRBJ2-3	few	CSVAVQTEVTDTQYF	TGCAGCGTTGCAGTCCAAACGGAGGTTACAGATACGCAGTATTTT
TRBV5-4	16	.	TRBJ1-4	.	CASSLGGPGTNEKLFF	TGTGCCAGCAGCTTGGGAGGGCCGGGGACTAATGAAAAACTGTTTTTT
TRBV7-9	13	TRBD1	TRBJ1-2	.	CASSLDRGQGYTF	TGTGCCAGCAGCCTGGACAGGGGGCAGGGCTACACCTTC
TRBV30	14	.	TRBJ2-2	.	CAWSVLDYTGELFF	TGTGCCTGGAGTGTACTGGATTACACCGGGGAGCTGTTTTTT
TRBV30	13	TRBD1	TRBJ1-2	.	CAWSNRGLWGYTF	TGTGCCTGGAGTAACAGGGGGCTTTGGGGCTACACCTTC
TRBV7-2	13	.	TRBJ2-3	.	CASSTLSGDTQYF	TGTGCCAGCAGCACTCTGAGCGGAGATACGCAGTATTTT
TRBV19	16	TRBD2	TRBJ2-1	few	CASSVRLAGGRSEQFF	TGTGCCAGTAGTGTACGACTAGCGGGGGGGAGGAGTGAGCAGTTCTTC
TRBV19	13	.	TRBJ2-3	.	CASSMGLTDTQYF	TGTGCCAGTAGTATGGGTCTCACAGATACGCAGTATTTT
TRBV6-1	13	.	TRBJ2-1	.	CASSEGVGQTQFF	TGTGCCAGCAGTGAAGGGGTTGGCCAGACGCAGTTCTTC
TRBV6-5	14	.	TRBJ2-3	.	CASSLQGSTDTQYF	TGTGCCAGCAGTTTACAGGGAAGCACAGATACGCAGTATTTT
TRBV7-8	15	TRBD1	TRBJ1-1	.	CASSPWTGTKTEAFF	TGTGCCAGCAGCCCCTGGACAGGGACTAAAACTGAAGCTTTCTTT
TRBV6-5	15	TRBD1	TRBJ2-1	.	CASSYLGQAYNEQFF	TGTGCCAGCAGTTACCTTGGACAGGCATACAATGAGCAGTTCTTC
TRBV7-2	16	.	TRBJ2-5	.	CASSALGGGTSETQYF	TGTGCCAGCAGCGCCCTGGGGGGCGGGACTTCAGAGACCCAGTACTTC
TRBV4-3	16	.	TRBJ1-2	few	CASSQTYDRTTYGYTF	TGCGCCAGCAGCCAAACGTATGACAGGACCACCTATGGCTACACCTTC
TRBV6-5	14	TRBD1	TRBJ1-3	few	CASSLTGAENTIYF	TGTGCCAGCAGTTTGACAGGGGCTGAAAACACCATATATTTT
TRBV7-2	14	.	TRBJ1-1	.	CASSLDRVNTEAFF	TGTGCCAGCAGCTTAGACAGGGTGAACACTGAAGCTTTCTTT
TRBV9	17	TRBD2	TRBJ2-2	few	CASSPGVAGENTGELFF	TGTGCCAGCAGCCCAGGGGTAGCGGGGGAGAACACCGGGGAGCTGTTTTTT
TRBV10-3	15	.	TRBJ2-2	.	CAISERSLNTGELFF	TGTGCCATCAGTGAGCGGAGCCTAAACACCGGGGAGCTGTTTTTT
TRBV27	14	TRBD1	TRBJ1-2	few	CASSRSTGNYGYTF	TGTGCCAGCAGCAGGTCGACAGGGAACTATGGCTACACCTTC
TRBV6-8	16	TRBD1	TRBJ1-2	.	CASAIARDRDLYGYTF	TGTGCCAGTGCGATCGCCCGAGACAGGGATCTCTATGGCTACACCTTC
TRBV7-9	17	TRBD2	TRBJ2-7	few	CASSPSLLAGGRGKQYF	TGTGCCAGCAGCCCGTCCCTCCTAGCGGGGGGGCGAGGAAAGCAGTACTTC
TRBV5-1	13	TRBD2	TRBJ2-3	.	CASSRAGTDTQYF	TGCGCCAGCAGCCGAGCGGGGACAGATACGCAGTATTTT
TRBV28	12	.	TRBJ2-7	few	CASSFDSYEQYF	TGTGCCAGCAGTTTCGATTCCTACGAGCAGTACTTC
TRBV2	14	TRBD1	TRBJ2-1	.	CASKQDRGTHEQFF	TGTGCCAGCAAACAGGACAGGGGGACGCATGAGCAGTTCTTC
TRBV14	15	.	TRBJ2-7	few	CASSQEMAVFSEQYF	TGTGCCAGCAGCCAAGAGATGGCGGTTTTTTCGGAGCAGTACTTC
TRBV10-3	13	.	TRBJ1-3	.	CAISESGANTIYF	TGTGCCATCAGTGAGTCGGGGGCGAACACCATATATTTT
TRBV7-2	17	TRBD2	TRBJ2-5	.	CASSYGLAGDTQETQYF	TGTGCCAGCAGCTACGGACTAGCGGGGGACACCCAAGAGACCCAGTACTTC
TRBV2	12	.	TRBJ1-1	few	CASLRTNTEAFF	TGTGCCAGCCTGAGGACGAACACTGAAGCTTTCTTT
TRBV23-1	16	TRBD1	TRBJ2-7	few	CASGHRTGGPTYEQYF	TGCGCCAGCGGGCATCGGACAGGGGGGCCCACCTACGAGCAGTACTTC
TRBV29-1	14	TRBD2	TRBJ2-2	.	CSVVTSGGTGELFF	TGCAGCGTCGTAACTAGCGGGGGCACCGGGGAGCTGTTTTTT
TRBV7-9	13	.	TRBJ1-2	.	CASSSTPRGGYTF	TGTGCCAGCAGCTCCACACCCAGGGGCGGCTACACCTTC
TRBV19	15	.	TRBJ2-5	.	CASSIATSTVETQYF	TGTGCCAGTAGTATAGCTACTAGTACAGTAGAGACCCAGTACTTC
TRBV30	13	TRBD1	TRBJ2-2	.	CAWRRQGAGELFF	TGTGCCTGGAGGAGACAGGGGGCCGGGGAGCTGTTTTTT
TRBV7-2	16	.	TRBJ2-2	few	CASSATPNVIPGELFF	TGTGCCAGCAGCGCGACCCCCAACGTAATCCCCGGGGAGCTGTTTTTT
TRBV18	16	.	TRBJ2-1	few	CASSPLRDKLHNEQFF	TGTGCCAGCTCACCACTAAGGGACAAGCTACACAATGAGCAGTTCTTC
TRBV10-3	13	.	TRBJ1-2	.	CAIRDTGKDGYTF	TGTGCCATCAGAGACACAGGGAAGGACGGCTACACCTTC
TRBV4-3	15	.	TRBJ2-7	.	CASSQGGYSSYEQYF	TGCGCCAGCAGCCAAGGGGGGTATAGCTCCTACGAGCAGTACTTC
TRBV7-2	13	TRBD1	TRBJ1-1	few	CASSPDRDDEAFF	TGTGCCAGCAGCCCTGACAGGGACGATGAAGCTTTCTTT
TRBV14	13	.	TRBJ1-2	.	CASSSQGLGGYTF	TGTGCCAGCAGCTCTCAGGGTTTAGGCGGCTACACCTTC
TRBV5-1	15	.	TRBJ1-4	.	CASSPDISTNEKLFF	TGCGCCAGCAGCCCGGACATCTCAACTAATGAAAAACTGTTTTTT
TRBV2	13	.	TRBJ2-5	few	CASIRAEQETQYF	TGTGCCAGCATCCGAGCGGAGCAAGAGACCCAGTACTTC
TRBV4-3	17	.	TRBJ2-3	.	CASSQDEGPGSADTQYF	TGCGCCAGCAGCCAAGACGAGGGGCCCGGGAGTGCAGATACGCAGTATTTT
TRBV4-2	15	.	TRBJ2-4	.	CASSQDWARGNIQYF	TGTGCCAGCAGCCAAGATTGGGCCAGGGGCAACATTCAGTACTTC
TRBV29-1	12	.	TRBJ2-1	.	CSVEEGPQWQFF	TGCAGCGTTGAAGAAGGTCCCCAGTGGCAGTTCTTC
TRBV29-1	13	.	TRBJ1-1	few	CSADSQGNTEAFF	TGCAGCGCCGATTCACAGGGGAACACTGAAGCTTTCTTT
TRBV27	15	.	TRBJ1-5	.	CASSLVPGGNQPQHF	TGTGCCAGCAGTTTAGTACCGGGGGGCAATCAGCCCCAGCATTTT
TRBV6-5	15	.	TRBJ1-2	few	CASRDPRGLNYGYTF	TGTGCCAGCAGAGATCCTCGGGGACTCAACTATGGCTACACCTTC
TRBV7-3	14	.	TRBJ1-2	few	CASSPSGGLDGYTF	TGTGCCAGCAGCCCTTCCGGGGGGCTGGATGGCTACACCTTC
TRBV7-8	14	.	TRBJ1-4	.	CASSLRDNNEKLFF	TGTGCCAGCAGCCTCCGGGACAACAATGAAAAACTGTTTTTT
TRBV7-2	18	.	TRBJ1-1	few	CASSLEDLRLSSNTEAFF	TGTGCCAGCAGCTTAGAGGATCTCCGCCTCTCCTCGAACACTGAAGCTTTCTTT
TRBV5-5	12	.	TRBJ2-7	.	CASCLSSYEQYF	TGTGCCAGCTGTCTTAGCTCCTACGAGCAGTACTTC
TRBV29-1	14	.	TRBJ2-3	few	CSVEQGTTTDTQYF	TGCAGCGTTGAACAGGGAACGACCACAGATACGCAGTATTTT
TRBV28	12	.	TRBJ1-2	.	CASTWGNYGYTF	TGTGCCAGCACTTGGGGCAACTATGGCTACACCTTC
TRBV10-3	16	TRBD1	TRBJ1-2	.	CAADRGNVPANYGYTF	TGTGCCGCTGACAGGGGAAATGTTCCAGCGAACTATGGCTACACCTTC